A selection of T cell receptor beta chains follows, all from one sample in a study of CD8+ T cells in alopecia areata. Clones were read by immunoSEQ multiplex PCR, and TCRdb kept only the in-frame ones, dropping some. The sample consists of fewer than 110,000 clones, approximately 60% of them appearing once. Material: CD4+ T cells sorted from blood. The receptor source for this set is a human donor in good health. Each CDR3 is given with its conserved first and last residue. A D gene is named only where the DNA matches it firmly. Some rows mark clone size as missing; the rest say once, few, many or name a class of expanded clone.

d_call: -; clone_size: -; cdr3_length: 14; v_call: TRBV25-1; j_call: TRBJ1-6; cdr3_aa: CASSEVETNSPLHF; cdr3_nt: TGTGCCAGCAGTGAGGTGGAAACTAATTCACCCCTCCACTTT
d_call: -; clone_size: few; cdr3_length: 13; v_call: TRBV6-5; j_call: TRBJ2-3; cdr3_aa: CASKGTSTDTQYF; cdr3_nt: TGTGCCAGTAAGGGGACTTCCACAGATACGCAGTATTTT
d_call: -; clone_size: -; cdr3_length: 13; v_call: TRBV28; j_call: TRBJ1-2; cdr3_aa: CASSLLSAYGYTF; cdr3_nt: TGTGCCAGCAGTTTATTGTCTGCCTATGGCTACACCTTC
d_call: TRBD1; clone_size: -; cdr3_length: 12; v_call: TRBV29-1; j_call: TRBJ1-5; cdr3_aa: CSVGDRDQPQHF; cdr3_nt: TGCAGCGTGGGGGACAGGGACCAGCCCCAGCATTTT
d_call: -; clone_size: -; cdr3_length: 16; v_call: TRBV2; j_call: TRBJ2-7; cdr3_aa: CASSERRALRSYEQYF; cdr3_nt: TGTGCCAGCAGTGAAAGAAGGGCGCTGAGGTCCTACGAGCAGTACTTC
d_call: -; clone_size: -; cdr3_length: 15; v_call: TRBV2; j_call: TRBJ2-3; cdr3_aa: CASSSLARPPDTQYF; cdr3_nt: TGTGCCAGCAGTTCCCTGGCACGACCCCCAGATACGCAGTATTTT
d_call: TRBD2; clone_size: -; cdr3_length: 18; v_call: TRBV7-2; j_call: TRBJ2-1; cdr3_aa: CASSLETGTSGGYNEQFF; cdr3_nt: TGTGCCAGCAGCCTTGAAACCGGGACTAGCGGGGGGTACAATGAGCAGTTCTTC
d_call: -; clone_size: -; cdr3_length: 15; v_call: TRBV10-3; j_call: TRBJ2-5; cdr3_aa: CAISDARQDQETQYF; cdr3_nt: TGTGCCATCAGTGACGCCCGACAGGACCAAGAGACCCAGTACTTC
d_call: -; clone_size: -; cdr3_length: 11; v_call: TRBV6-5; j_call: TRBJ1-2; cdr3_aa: CASSKGYGYTF; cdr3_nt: TGTGCCAGCAGTAAAGGCTATGGCTACACCTTC
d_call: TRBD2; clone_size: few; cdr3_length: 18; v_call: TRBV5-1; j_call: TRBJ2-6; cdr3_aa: CASSLLMSGVTGANVLTF; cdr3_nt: TGCGCCAGCAGCCTCCTGATGAGCGGGGTGACTGGGGCCAACGTCCTGACTTTC
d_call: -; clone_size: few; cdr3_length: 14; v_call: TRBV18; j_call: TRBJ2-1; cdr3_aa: CASSPPSGDNEQFF; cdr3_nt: TGTGCCAGCTCACCACCTTCAGGGGACAATGAGCAGTTCTTC
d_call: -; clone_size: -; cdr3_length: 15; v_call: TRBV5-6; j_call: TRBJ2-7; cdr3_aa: CASSFPLGGSYEQYF; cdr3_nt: TGTGCCAGCAGCTTCCCCCTGGGGGGCTCCTACGAGCAGTACTTC
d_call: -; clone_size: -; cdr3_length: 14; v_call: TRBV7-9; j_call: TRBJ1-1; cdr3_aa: CASSQQGLNTEAFF; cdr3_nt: TGTGCCAGCAGCCAACAGGGACTGAACACTGAAGCTTTCTTT
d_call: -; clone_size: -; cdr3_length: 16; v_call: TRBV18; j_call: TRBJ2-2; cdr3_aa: CASSPPGLANTGELFF; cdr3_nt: TGTGCCAGCTCACCTCCGGGACTGGCGAACACCGGGGAGCTGTTTTTT
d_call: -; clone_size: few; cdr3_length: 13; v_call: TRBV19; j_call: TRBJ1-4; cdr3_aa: CASSISRDEKLFF; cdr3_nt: TGTGCCAGTAGTATCTCCAGGGATGAAAAACTGTTTTTT
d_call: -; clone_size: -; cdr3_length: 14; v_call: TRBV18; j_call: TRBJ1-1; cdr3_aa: CASSPPKYPLNAFF; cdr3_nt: TGTGCCAGCTCACCACCAAAGTATCCACTGAATGCTTTCTTT